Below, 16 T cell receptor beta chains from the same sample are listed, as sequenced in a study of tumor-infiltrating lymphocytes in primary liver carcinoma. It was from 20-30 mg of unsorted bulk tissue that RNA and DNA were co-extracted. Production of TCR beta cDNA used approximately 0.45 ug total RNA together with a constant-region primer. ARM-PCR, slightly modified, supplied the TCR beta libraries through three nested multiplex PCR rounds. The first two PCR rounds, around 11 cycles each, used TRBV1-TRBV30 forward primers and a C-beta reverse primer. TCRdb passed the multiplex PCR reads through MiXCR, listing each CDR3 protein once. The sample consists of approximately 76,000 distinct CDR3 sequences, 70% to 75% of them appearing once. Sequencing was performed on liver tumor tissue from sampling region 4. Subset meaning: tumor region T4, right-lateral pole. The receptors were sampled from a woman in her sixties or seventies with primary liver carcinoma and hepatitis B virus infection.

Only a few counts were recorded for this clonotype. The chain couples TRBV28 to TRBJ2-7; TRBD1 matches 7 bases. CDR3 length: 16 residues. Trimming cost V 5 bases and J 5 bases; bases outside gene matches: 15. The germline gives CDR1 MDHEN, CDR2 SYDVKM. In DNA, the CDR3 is TGTGCCAGCAGTCCCCCCCCCAGGACAGGTGGAGACGAGCAGTACTTC. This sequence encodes CASSPPPRTGGDEQYF. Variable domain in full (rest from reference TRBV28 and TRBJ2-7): DVKVTQSSRYLVKRTGEKVFLECVQDMDHENMFWYRQDPGLGLRLIYFSYDVKMKEKGDIPEGYSVSREKKERFSLILESASTNQTSMYLCASSPPPRTGGDEQYFGPGTRLTVT.

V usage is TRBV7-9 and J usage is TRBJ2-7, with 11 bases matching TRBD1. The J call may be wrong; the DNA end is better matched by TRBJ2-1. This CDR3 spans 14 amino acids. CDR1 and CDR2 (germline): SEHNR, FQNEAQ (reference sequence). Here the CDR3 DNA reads TGTGCCAGCAGCCGGACAGGGGGCGACTACGAGCAGTTCTTC. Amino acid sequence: CASSRTGGDYEQFF.

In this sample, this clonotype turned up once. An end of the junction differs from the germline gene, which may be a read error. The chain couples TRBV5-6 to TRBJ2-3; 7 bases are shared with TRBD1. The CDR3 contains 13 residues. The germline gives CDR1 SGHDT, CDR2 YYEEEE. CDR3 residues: CASSFTGVDMQYF. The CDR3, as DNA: TGTGCCAGCAGCTTTACAGGGGTCGATATGCAGTATTTT.

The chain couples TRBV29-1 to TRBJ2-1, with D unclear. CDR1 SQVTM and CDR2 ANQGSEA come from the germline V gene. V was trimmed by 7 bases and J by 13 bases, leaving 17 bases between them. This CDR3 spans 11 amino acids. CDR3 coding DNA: TGCAGCGCGTCAATCTTTCCACTACAGTTCTTC. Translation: CSASIFPLQFF.

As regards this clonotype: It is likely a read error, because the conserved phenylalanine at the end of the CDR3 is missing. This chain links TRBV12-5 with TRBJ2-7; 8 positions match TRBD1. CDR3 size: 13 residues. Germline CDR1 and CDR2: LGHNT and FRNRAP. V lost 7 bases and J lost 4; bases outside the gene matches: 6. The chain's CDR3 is CASDFDRGYEQYL. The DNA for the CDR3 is TGTGCTAGTGATTTTGACAGGGGTTACGAGCAGTACTTA.

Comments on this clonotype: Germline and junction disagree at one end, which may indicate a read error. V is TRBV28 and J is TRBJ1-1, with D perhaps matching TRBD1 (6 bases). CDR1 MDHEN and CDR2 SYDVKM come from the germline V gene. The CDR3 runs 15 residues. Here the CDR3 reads CASTSGGAEGTEAFF. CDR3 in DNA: TGTGCTAGCACCTCGGGGGGGGCTGAGGGCACTGAAGCTTTCTTT.

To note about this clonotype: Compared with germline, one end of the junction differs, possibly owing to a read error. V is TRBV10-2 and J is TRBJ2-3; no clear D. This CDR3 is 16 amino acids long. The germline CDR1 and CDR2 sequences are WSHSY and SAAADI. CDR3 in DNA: TGCGTCAGCAGTGAGAACGGACCACCCTACACAGATACGCAGTATTTT. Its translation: CVSSENGPPYTDTQYF.

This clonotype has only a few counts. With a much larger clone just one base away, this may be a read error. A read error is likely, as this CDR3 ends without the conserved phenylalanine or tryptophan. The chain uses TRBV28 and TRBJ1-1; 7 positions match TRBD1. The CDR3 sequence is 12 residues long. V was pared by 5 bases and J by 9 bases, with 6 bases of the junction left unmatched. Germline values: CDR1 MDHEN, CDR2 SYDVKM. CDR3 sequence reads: CASSPGTDQAFL. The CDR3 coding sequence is TGTGCCAGCAGTCCCGGGACAGATCAAGCTTTCCTT.

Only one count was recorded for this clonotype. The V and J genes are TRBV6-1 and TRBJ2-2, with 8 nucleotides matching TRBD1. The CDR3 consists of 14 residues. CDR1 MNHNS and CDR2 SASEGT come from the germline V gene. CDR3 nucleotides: TGTGGCAGTAGTACAGGGGGTAGCGCCGGGGAGCTGTTTTTT. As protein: CGSSTGGSAGELFF.

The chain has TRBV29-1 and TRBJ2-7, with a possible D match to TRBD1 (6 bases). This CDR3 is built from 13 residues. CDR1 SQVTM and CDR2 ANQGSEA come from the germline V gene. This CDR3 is CSVRTGGEYEQYF. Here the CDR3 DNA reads TGCAGTGTTAGGACTGGGGGCGAATACGAGCAGTACTTC.

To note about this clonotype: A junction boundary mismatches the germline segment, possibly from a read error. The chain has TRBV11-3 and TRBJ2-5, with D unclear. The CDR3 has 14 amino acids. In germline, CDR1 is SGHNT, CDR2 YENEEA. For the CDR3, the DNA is TGTGCCAGCTGCTTAGTGGGGATTGGAGAGACCCAGTACTTC. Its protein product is CASCLVGIGETQYF.

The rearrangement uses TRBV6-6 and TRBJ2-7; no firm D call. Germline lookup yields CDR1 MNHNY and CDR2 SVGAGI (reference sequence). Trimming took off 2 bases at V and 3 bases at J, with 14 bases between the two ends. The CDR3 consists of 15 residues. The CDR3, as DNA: TGTGCCAGCAGTTACGGGTTGGATCGGATCTACGAGCAGTACTTC. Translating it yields CASSYGLDRIYEQYF.

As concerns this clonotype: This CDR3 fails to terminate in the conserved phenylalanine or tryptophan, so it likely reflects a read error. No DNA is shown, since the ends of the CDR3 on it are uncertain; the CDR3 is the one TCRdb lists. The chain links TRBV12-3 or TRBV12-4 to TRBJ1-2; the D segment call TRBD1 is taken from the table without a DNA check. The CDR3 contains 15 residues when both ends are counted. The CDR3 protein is CASRLGGQGNYGCTL.

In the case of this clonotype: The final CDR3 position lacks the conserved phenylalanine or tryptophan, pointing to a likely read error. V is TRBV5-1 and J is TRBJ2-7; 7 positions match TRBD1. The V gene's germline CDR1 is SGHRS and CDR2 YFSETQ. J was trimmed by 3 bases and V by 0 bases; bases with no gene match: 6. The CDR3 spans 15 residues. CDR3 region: CASSLAGTVIYEQYS. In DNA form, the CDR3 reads TGCGCCAGCAGCTTGGCCGGGACAGTGATCTACGAGCAGTACTCC.

CDR3 nucleotides: TGTACCAACAGCTTAGGCAGGCTAGCGGAAAACACCGGGGAGCTGTTTTTT. Translating gives CTNSLGRLAENTGELFF. This chain uses TRBV11-3 with TRBJ2-2; 7 nucleotides line up with TRBD2. Germline CDR1 reads SGHNT; CDR2 reads YENEEA. This CDR3 has 17 amino acids.

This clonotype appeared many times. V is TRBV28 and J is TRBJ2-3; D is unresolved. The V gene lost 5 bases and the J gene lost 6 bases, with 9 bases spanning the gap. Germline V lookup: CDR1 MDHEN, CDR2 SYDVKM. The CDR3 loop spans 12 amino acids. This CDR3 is CASSGSSDTQYF. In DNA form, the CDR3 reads TGTGCCAGCAGTGGATCATCTGATACGCAGTATTTT.